What follows are 13 T cell receptor beta chains derived from one specimen sequenced in a study of blood T cell repertoires in COVID-19 (dated by TCRdb to 2018 to 2020). The method behind the library was the immunoSEQ multiplex PCR assay. The table comes from immuneACCESS by way of TCRdb, which keeps in-frame sequences with V and J called. Part of the clones is missing from these tables; in studies checked, under half for an unresolved V gene and the rest for unknown reasons. This sample holds roughly 140,000 clones; roughly 85% were observed only once. The ten largest clonotypes hold 8% of the sample. The sample consisted of peripheral blood. The source of these receptors is a woman aged 60-75 years with COVID-19, enrolled during active disease.

J is TRBJ2-5 and V is TRBV5-8; a weak D match, TRBD1 (5 bases). The CDR3 length is 14 residues. The germline V gene has CDR1 SGHTS and CDR2 YDEGEE. The V and J ends lost 4 bases and 1 base respectively, with 11 bases between them. The CDR3: CASSITGPQETQYF. In DNA form, the CDR3 reads TGTGCCAGCAGCATTACAGGCCCCCAAGAGACCCAGTACTTC. Looking up the rest from reference TRBV5-8 and TRBJ2-5 gives the full variable domain: EAGVTQSPTHLIKTRGQQATLRCSPISGHTSVYWYQQALGLGLQFLLWYDEGEERNRGNFPPRFSGRQFPNYSSELNVNALELEDSALYLCASSITGPQETQYFGPGTRLLVL.

The genes are TRBV6-6 and TRBJ1-2; tentative D call: TRBD1 (5 bases). Looked up from germline, CDR1 is MNHNY and CDR2 is SVGAGI (reference sequence). Trimming shortened V by 4 bases and J by 7 bases, and 22 bases separated the two germline ends. There are 16 residues in the CDR3. The CDR3 sequence is CASSSTTAIFASGYTF. In DNA form, the CDR3 reads TGTGCCAGCAGTTCCACGACAGCCATTTTTGCTAGTGGCTACACCTTC.

The J gene is TRBJ1-5, the V gene TRBV12-5, with D unclear. The CDR3 extends over 15 amino acids. The V and J ends lost 2 bases and 0 bases respectively, with 8 bases between them. Germline loops: CDR1 LGHNT, CDR2 FRNRAP. In DNA, the CDR3 is TGTGCTAGTGGTTTGCCCGGGAATAGCAATCAGCCCCAGCATTTT. It codes for CASGLPGNSNQPQHF. The complete variable domain, with remaining parts taken from reference TRBV12-5 and TRBJ1-5, reads DARVTQTPRHKVTEMGQEVTMRCQPILGHNTVFWYRQTMMQGLELLAYFRNRAPLDDSGMPKDRFSAEMPDATLATLKIQPSEPRDSAVYFCASGLPGNSNQPQHFGDGTRLSIL.

The sample holds a few counts of this clone. The CDR3 nucleotides are TGTGCCATCAGTGAGTCGAGGCGAGACGGCTCACCCCTCCACTTT. Translated, it gives CAISESRRDGSPLHF. The chain recombines TRBV10-3 with TRBJ1-6; D is ambiguous. There are 15 residues in the CDR3. Deletions cut 0 bases from V and 10 bases from J, with 13 bases between. CDR1 is ENHRY and CDR2 is SYGVKD in the germline V gene.

This sequence joins TRBV19 and TRBJ2-1, with a tentative D call TRBD2 (7 bases). The CDR3 sequence is 15 residues long. Trimming removed 8 bases from V and 4 bases from J, with 18 bases in between. Germline values: CDR1 LNHDA, CDR2 SQIVND (reference sequence). CDR3 DNA sequence: TGTGCCAGTGGGCGGGGGCCGCCTGGGTACAATGAGCAGTTCTTC. Protein product: CASGRGPPGYNEQFF.

V and J are TRBV18 and TRBJ1-5; D is uncertain. This CDR3 is 14 amino acids long. V was cut by 5 bases and J by 4 bases, with 12 bases left in between. CDR1 KGHSH and CDR2 LQKENI come from the germline V gene. The CDR3 bases are TGTGCCAGCTCATCTGACATGCCGAATCAGCCCCAGCATTTT. Translating gives CASSSDMPNQPQHF.

The rearrangement links TRBV2 to TRBJ2-5; TRBD2 matches at 7 bases. This CDR3 spans 13 amino acids. From germline, CDR1 is SNHLY and CDR2 FYNNEI. Losses at the gene ends were 8 bases for V and 3 bases for J; bases not matched to a gene: 6. The CDR3: CASGRDSEETQYF. The CDR3 region has the DNA TGTGCCAGCGGGAGGGACTCGGAAGAGACCCAGTACTTC.

This clone was observed once. J is TRBJ2-7 and V is TRBV9; the D gene is possibly TRBD2 (5 bases). The V end was cut by 3 bases, the J end by 3 bases, with 16 bases between. Germline CDR1 is SGDLS and CDR2 is YYNGEE. This CDR3 is built from 15 residues. The CDR3 sequence is CASSGARGADYEQYF. The CDR3 DNA is TGTGCCAGCAGCGGTGCCCGGGGAGCGGACTACGAGCAGTACTTC.

This clone was observed a handful of times. This rearrangement joins TRBV4-2 to TRBJ2-1; no definite D call. This CDR3 is 17 amino acids long. V dropped 1 base and J dropped 2 bases, with 15 bases sitting between them. Germline-derived CDR1 and CDR2 are LGHNA and YNFKEQ. DNA for the CDR3: TGTGCCAGCAGCCAAGGGGCCTTTGGTTCGACCTACAATGAGCAGTTCTTC. Its translation: CASSQGAFGSTYNEQFF.

The rearrangement joins TRBV4-3 to TRBJ1-1; no firm D call. This CDR3 contains 13 residues. Germline V gene sequence: CDR1 LGHNA, CDR2 YSLEER. With 5 bases removed from V and 1 base from J, the gap between germline ends came to 8 bases. The CDR3 loop is CASSSRWNTEAFF. The CDR3 DNA reads as TGCGCCAGCAGCTCGCGGTGGAACACTGAAGCTTTCTTT.

CDR3 coding DNA: TGTGCCAGCAGCTCCGGACAGGGGGCATATGGCTACACCTTC. This codes for CASSSGQGAYGYTF. The chain has TRBV7-2 and TRBJ1-2; 11 bases align to TRBD1. The junction had 3 bases not matched to a gene; V was cut back by 4 bases and J by 5 bases. This CDR3 comprises 14 residues. CDR1 SGHTA and CDR2 FQGNSA come from the germline V gene. Supplemented by reference TRBV7-2 and TRBJ1-2, the full variable domain reads GAGVSQSPSNKVTEKGKDVELRCDPISGHTALYWYRQSLGQGLEFLIYFQGNSAPDKSGLPSDRFSAERTGGSVSTLTIQRTQQEDSAVYLCASSSGQGAYGYTFGSGTRLTVV.

The rearrangement joins TRBV7-2 to TRBJ2-1; tentative D call: TRBD2 (7 bases). Germline V lookup: CDR1 SGHTA, CDR2 FQGNSA. This CDR3 has 15 amino acids. Trimming removed 5 bases from V and 5 bases from J, with 16 bases in between. This CDR3 reads CASSTGGRPHNEQFF. Here the CDR3 DNA reads TGTGCCAGCAGCACCGGGGGGCGTCCTCACAATGAGCAGTTCTTC.

This clone was detected only a few times. This chain connects TRBV3-1 (or the pseudogene TRBV3-2) to TRBJ2-5; the D gene is possibly TRBD1 (6 bases). Germline-derived CDR1 and CDR2 are LGHDT and YNNKEL (reference sequence). This CDR3 spans 13 amino acids. Trimming took 0 bases from V and 6 from J, leaving 8 bases between them. CDR3 region: CASSQDGGQTQYF. The CDR3 nucleotides are TGTGCCAGCAGCCAAGATGGGGGCCAGACCCAGTACTTC.